Listed here are 21 T cell receptor beta chains from one sample, sequenced in a study of T-cell memory formation after mild COVID-19 (dated by TCRdb to the early 2020s). Library preparation employed 5' RACE. The listed sequencing device is Illumina NovaSeq 6000. Through fastp at Q25 and MiXCR, TCRdb rebuilt clones from the public reads, retaining in-frame beta chains. Entries that share a CDR3 protein sequence are merged under the most common genes and DNA. In all, the sample holds around 200,000 distinct CDR3 sequences, and under 20% of those were seen once. The ten largest make up approximately 4% of the sample. The specimen sequenced was PBMCs or a T cell subset sorted from them (not recorded which). The receptors stem from a man aged 18 to 35 who had mild COVID-19 (a few samples of this study predate the infection). The sample titles of this study are shuffled in the database, so cell type and time point are left out; the donor was told from shared clones.

The V and J genes are TRBV25-1 and TRBJ2-7; 7 nucleotides align to TRBD1. V shed 5 bases and J 5 bases; nucleotides not matched to a gene: 12. Germline V gene data show CDR1 as MGHDK and CDR2 as SYGVNS. This CDR3 contains 15 residues. CDR3 bases: TGTGCCAGCAGTCAGGGGGTAGGTATGGGCGACGAGCAGTACTTC. This encodes CASSQGVGMGDEQYF.

This chain joins TRBV11-2 and TRBJ2-7; D gene uncertain. Germline assignment: CDR1 SGHAT and CDR2 FQNNGV. Trimming took off 0 bases at V and 2 bases at J, with 8 bases between the two ends. CDR3 length equals 14 residues. Written as DNA, the CDR3 is TGTGCCAGCAGCTTAGAGCTAGTCGCCTACGAGCAGTACTTC. It codes for CASSLELVAYEQYF. Using reference TRBV11-2 and TRBJ2-7 for the parts outside the CDR3, the full variable domain is EAGVAQSPRYKIIEKRQSVAFWCNPISGHATLYWYQQILGQGPKLLIQFQNNGVVDDSQLPKDRFSAERLKGVDSTLKIQPAKLEDSAVYLCASSLELVAYEQYFGPGTRLTVT.

This clonotype was seen repeatedly, ten times or more. The chain uses TRBV7-2 and TRBJ2-3; 7 nucleotides line up with TRBD1. Trimming cost V 6 bases and J 2 bases; bases outside gene matches: 8. The length of the CDR3 is 15 residues. CDR1 is SGHTA, CDR2 FQGNSA, per germline. CDR3 coding DNA: TGTGCCAGCAGTCCTGCTAGGGGGCCCACAGATACGCAGTATTTT. Residues: CASSPARGPTDTQYF.

The V call is TRBV3-1, the J call TRBJ2-3; the D is unclear. Germline V CDR1 and CDR2: LGHDT, YNNKEL (reference sequence). Trimming removed 5 bases at V and 6 bases at J, with 9 bases between. The CDR3 has 12 amino acids. CDR3 DNA sequence: TGTGCCAGCAGCTATACCGGTGATACGCAGTATTTT. It yields the protein CASSYTGDTQYF.

This clonotype occurred many times. This chain uses TRBV5-1 with TRBJ2-3; D ambiguous. Per the germline V gene, CDR1 is SGHRS and CDR2 is YFSETQ. The CDR3 consists of 16 residues. Trimming shortened V by 0 bases and J by 4 bases, and 15 bases separated the two germline ends. The CDR3 nucleotides read TGCGCCAGCAGCTTGGGTAGGACGGACGGCTCAGATACGCAGTATTTT. Residues: CASSLGRTDGSDTQYF.

This clonotype was recorded a few times. J is TRBJ2-4 and V is TRBV28, with D possibly TRBD2 on 6 matching bases. The CDR3 totals 13 residues. Per the germline V gene, CDR1 is MDHEN and CDR2 is SYDVKM. The V end was cut by 6 bases, the J end by 8 bases, with 14 bases between. CDR3 sequence: CASRGGGDDIQYF. The CDR3 coding sequence is TGTGCCAGCAGAGGCGGCGGGGATGACATTCAGTACTTC.

The chain has TRBV12-3 or TRBV12-4 and TRBJ2-3, with 8 nucleotides matching TRBD2. The CDR3 loop spans 15 amino acids. Unmatched junction bases numbered 10, after V lost 6 bases and J lost 5 bases. CDR3 in amino acids: CASSLSGGALDTQYF. CDR3 sequence (DNA): TGTGCCAGCAGCCTAAGCGGGGGAGCCTTAGATACGCAGTATTTT.

The chain couples TRBV7-9 to TRBJ2-7, with D unclear. Trimming shortened V by 4 bases and J by 3 bases, and 13 bases separated the two germline ends. The germline V gene has CDR1 SEHNR and CDR2 FQNEAQ (reference sequence). The CDR3 runs 14 residues. CDR3 protein: CASSSLGADYEQYF. The DNA for the CDR3 is TGTGCCAGCAGCTCGCTAGGTGCGGACTACGAGCAGTACTTC.

This clonotype has a handful of counts. The CDR3 spells CASSLAAMSEGNTIYF. CDR3 DNA: TGTGCCAGCAGCTTGGCCGCGATGTCTGAGGGAAACACCATATATTTT. V and J are TRBV5-5 and TRBJ1-3; no clear D. CDR3 length equals 16 residues. Germline CDR1 reads SGHKS; CDR2 reads YYEKEE (reference sequence). Trimming cost V 0 bases and J 4 bases, with 14 bases left between them.

The chain employs TRBV5-1 and TRBJ2-4; D perhaps matches TRBD1 (7 bases). CDR3 length equals 16 residues. In germline, CDR1 is SGHRS, CDR2 YFSETQ. Deletions cut 0 bases from V and 7 bases from J, with 17 bases between. CDR3 in amino acids: CASSLAVRQGGNIQYF. Written as DNA, the CDR3 is TGCGCCAGCAGCTTGGCCGTACGACAGGGAGGTAACATTCAGTACTTC.

This clonotype showed up many times. The gene calls are TRBV5-5 and TRBJ2-1, with D tentatively TRBD1 (6 bases). Looked up from germline, CDR1 is SGHKS and CDR2 is YYEKEE (reference sequence). The CDR3 sequence is 14 residues long. Trimming cost V 4 bases and J 8 bases, with 16 bases left between them. CDR3 bases: TGTGCCAGCAGCATCTGGGACATCCGGGATGAGCAGTTCTTC. Translated: CASSIWDIRDEQFF.

This clonotype was found a few times. The junction and the germline gene differ at one end; a read error may be behind it. The chain is built from TRBV24-1 and TRBJ2-1; D ambiguous. CDR3 length equals 10 residues. The germline CDR1 and CDR2 sequences are KGHDR and SFDVKD. The CDR3: CATTDHTLIF. The CDR3 bases are TGTGCCACCACGGACCATACTCTGATCTTC.

This clonotype was counted a few times. The chain links TRBV15 to TRBJ2-1; D might be TRBD2 (5 bases). The V gene lost 0 bases and the J gene lost 6 bases, with 18 bases spanning the gap. Germline CDR1 LNHNV, CDR2 YYDKDF (reference sequence). CDR3 length: 17 amino acids. The CDR3 nucleotides read TGTGCCACCAGCAGAGATTATTACGGAGGTTTAGCCAATGAGCAGTTCTTC. It yields the protein CATSRDYYGGLANEQFF.

V gene TRBV29-1 combines with J gene TRBJ2-3, with D perhaps assigned TRBD1 or TRBD2 (6 bases each). The CDR3 has 13 amino acids. The germline V and J ends were trimmed by 5 bases and 3 bases, with 12 bases remaining between them. Germline CDR1 and CDR2: SQVTM and ANQGSEA. Written as DNA, the CDR3 is TGCAGCGTTCCCTGGGGGGCGACAGATACGCAGTATTTT. Residues: CSVPWGATDTQYF.

In this sample, this clonotype turned up a few times. V is TRBV30 and J is TRBJ2-6; D is perhaps TRBD2 (6 bases). The CDR3 loop spans 15 amino acids. The V gene lost 5 bases and the J gene lost 0 bases, with 11 bases spanning the gap. Germline-derived CDR1 and CDR2 are GTSNPN and SVGIG (reference sequence). CDR3 DNA: TGTGCCTGGGGGGGAGGTAACTCTGGGGCCAACGTCCTGACTTTC. Protein product: CAWGGGNSGANVLTF.

This clonotype was detected many times. The chain links TRBV7-3 to TRBJ2-3; 13 bases line up with TRBD2. V lost 4 bases to trimming and J lost 1 base; unmatched junction nucleotides: 5. The length of the CDR3 is 17 residues. CDR1 and CDR2 from the germline V gene are SGHTA and FQGTGA. The DNA for the CDR3 is TGTGCCAGCAGCTCGGGAGGACTAGCGGGGGGCACAGATACGCAGTATTTT. This translates into CASSSGGLAGGTDTQYF.

This sequence joins TRBV7-9 and TRBJ1-1; TRBD1 is a possible D gene (5 bases). Germline V gene sequence: CDR1 SEHNR, CDR2 FQNEAQ (reference sequence). V lost 7 bases and J lost 3, with 12 bases in between. The CDR3 has 13 amino acids. CDR3 in amino acids: CASTSWGDTEAFF. CDR3 nucleotide sequence: TGTGCCAGCACCTCATGGGGGGACACTGAAGCTTTCTTT. The full variable domain, in which reference TRBV7-9 and TRBJ1-1 provide the parts outside the CDR3, is DTGVSQNPRHKITKRGQNVTFRCDPISEHNRLYWYRQTLGQGPEFLTYFQNEAQLEKSRLLSDRFSAERPKGSFSTLEIQRTEQGDSAMYLCASTSWGDTEAFFGQGTRLTVV.

The gene calls are TRBV4-2 and TRBJ1-2; possibly TRBD1 for D (5 bases). CDR3 length equals 13 residues. The germline V and J ends were trimmed by 0 bases and 5 bases, with 7 bases remaining between them. Germline values: CDR1 LGHNA, CDR2 YNFKEQ. Here the CDR3 DNA reads TGTGCCAGCAGCCAAGAGGGGCTGTATGGCTACACCTTC. It specifies CASSQEGLYGYTF.

This clonotype has more than one count but fewer than ten. This sequence joins TRBV28 and TRBJ2-5; weak D call: TRBD2 (5 bases). CDR3 length: 13 amino acids. Germline CDR1 reads MDHEN; CDR2 reads SYDVKM. Deletions cut 2 bases from V and 5 bases from J, with 9 bases between. CDR3 DNA sequence: TGTGCCAGCAGTTTAGTCGGGATGGAGACCCAGTACTTC. Protein: CASSLVGMETQYF.

Only a few counts were recorded for this clonotype. The genes are TRBV20-1 and TRBJ2-3; D remains unclear. V lost 4 bases to trimming and J lost 2 bases, with 13 bases between them. The CDR3 has 14 amino acids. The V gene's germline CDR1 is DFQATT and CDR2 SNEGSKA (reference sequence). CDR3 in amino acids: CSAILQTATDTQYF. The CDR3 DNA reads TGCAGTGCTATCCTCCAGACGGCCACAGATACGCAGTATTTT.

This clonotype was detected many times. V usage is TRBV5-1 and J usage is TRBJ2-5; TRBD1 matches at 8 bases. The V segment lost 4 bases and the J segment 5 bases; nucleotides outside the gene matches: 4. CDR1 is SGHRS and CDR2 is YFSETQ in the germline V gene. The length of the CDR3 is 13 residues. CDR3 nucleotides: TGCGCCAGCAGCACGGACAGGGCGGAGACCCAGTACTTC. This translates into CASSTDRAETQYF.